What follows are 3 T cell receptor beta chains derived from one specimen sequenced in a study of T-cell reconstitution after alpha-beta-depleted transplantation in children. During its preparation, the TCRbeta library received unique molecular identifiers. TCRdb fed the PCR reads into MiXCR, producing one record per CDR3 protein. This table has approximately 400,000 distinct CDR3 sequences, about a sixth appearing once. Specimen: PBMCs, mostly from graft donor cells, collected 360 days after TCRalphabeta/CD19-depleted stem cell transplant. Receptor source: a boy under three years old who had a stem cell transplant for Wiskott-Aldrich syndrome, so the T cells may come from the graft donor.

V is TRBV3-1 and J is TRBJ2-3; D is uncertain. The ends were cut back, 4 bases at V and 1 base at J, with 12 bases in the middle. There are 15 residues in the CDR3. Germline CDR1 is LGHDT and CDR2 is YNNKEL (reference sequence). CDR3 region: CASSPTASGTDTQYF. In DNA form, the CDR3 reads TGTGCCAGCAGCCCTACGGCGAGTGGCACAGATACGCAGTATTTT.

The rearrangement joins TRBV12-3 or TRBV12-4 to TRBJ2-7; D is undetermined. CDR3 length equals 14 residues. V lost 5 bases to trimming and J lost 8 bases, with 19 bases between them. In DNA form, the CDR3 reads TGTGCCAGCAGTAGCTCCTACGTCCCCGTCCAGCAGTACTTC. The encoded protein is CASSSSYVPVQQYF.

This clonotype was seen a handful of times. This chain connects TRBV5-1 to TRBJ2-3; a possible D gene is TRBD2 (5 bases). V was shortened by 2 bases and J by 3 bases, with 10 bases between the two germline ends. Looked up from germline, CDR1 is SGHRS and CDR2 is YFSETQ. There are 14 residues in the CDR3. The CDR3 here is CASSLDYGTDTQYF. CDR3 in DNA: TGCGCCAGCAGCTTAGACTATGGGACAGATACGCAGTATTTT.